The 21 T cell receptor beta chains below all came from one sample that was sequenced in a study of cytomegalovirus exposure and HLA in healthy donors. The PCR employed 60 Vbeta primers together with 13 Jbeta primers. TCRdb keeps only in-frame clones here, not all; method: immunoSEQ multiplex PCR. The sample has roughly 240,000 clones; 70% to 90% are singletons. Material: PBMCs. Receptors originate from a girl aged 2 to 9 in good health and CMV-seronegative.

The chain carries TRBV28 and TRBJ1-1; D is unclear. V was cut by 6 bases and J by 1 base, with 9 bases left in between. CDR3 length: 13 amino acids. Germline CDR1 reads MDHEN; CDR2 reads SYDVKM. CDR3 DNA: TGTGCCAGCAGCCTCACGGGGAACACTGAAGCTTTCTTT. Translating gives CASSLTGNTEAFF. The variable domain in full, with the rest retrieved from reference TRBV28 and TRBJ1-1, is DVKVTQSSRYLVKRTGEKVFLECVQDMDHENMFWYRQDPGLGLRLIYFSYDVKMKEKGDIPEGYSVSREKKERFSLILESASTNQTSMYLCASSLTGNTEAFFGQGTRLTVV.

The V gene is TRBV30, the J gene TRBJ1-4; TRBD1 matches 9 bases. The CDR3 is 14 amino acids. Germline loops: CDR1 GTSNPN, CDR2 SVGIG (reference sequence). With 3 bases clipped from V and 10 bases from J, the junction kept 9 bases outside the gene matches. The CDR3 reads CAWRRGQGDGKLFF. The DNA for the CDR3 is TGTGCCTGGAGGAGGGGACAGGGAGATGGAAAACTGTTTTTT.

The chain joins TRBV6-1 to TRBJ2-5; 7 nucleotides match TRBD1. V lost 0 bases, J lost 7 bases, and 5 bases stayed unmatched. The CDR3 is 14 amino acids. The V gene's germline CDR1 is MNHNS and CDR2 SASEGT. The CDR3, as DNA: TGTGCCAGCAGTGAAGCGACAGGGATAGGGACCCAGTACTTC. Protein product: CASSEATGIGTQYF.

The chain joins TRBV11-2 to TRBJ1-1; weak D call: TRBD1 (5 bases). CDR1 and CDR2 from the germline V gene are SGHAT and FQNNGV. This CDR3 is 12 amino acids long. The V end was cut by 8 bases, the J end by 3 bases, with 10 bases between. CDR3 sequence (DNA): TGTGCCAGCGGAGGGGACGACACTGAAGCTTTCTTT. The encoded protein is CASGGDDTEAFF.

Here the CDR3 reads CASSLGSGVYYEQYF. In DNA, the CDR3 is TGTGCCAGCAGCTTAGGTTCAGGGGTGTACTACGAGCAGTACTTC. The chain uses TRBV11-1 and TRBJ2-7, with D tentatively TRBD1 (6 bases). Trimming took off 1 base at V and 3 bases at J, with 13 bases between the two ends. The germline V gene has CDR1 SGHAT and CDR2 FQDESV (reference sequence). This CDR3 contains 15 residues.

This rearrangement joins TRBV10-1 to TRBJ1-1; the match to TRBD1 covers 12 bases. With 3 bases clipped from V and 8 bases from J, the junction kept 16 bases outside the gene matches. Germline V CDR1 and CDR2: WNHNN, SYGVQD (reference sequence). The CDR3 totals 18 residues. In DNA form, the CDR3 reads TGCGCCAGCAGTGATTACCCCGGGACAGGGGGCAGAAGGGACGAAGCTTTCTTT. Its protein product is CASSDYPGTGGRRDEAFF.

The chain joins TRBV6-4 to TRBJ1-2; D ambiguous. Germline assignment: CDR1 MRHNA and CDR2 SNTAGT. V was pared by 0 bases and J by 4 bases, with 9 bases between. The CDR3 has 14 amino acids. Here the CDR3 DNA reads TGTGCCAGCAGTGACTCCCCGACGGGCTATGGCTACACCTTC. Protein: CASSDSPTGYGYTF.

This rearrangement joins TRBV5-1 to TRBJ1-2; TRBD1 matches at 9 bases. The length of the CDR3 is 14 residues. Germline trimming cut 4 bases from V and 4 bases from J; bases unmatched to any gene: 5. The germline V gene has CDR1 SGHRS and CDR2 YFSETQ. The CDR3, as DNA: TGCGCCAGCAGCACGGGACAGGGCGGCTATGGCTACACCTTC. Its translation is CASSTGQGGYGYTF.

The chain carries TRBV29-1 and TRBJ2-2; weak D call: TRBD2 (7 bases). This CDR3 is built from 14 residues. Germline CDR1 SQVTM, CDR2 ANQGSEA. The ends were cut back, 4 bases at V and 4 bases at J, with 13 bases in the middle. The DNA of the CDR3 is TGCAGCGTTGGGCGGGGGCGCGGCACCGGGGAGCTGTTTTTT. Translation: CSVGRGRGTGELFF.

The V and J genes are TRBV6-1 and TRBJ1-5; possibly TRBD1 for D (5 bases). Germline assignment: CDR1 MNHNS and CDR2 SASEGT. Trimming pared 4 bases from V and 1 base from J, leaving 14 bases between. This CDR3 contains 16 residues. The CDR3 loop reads CASSGTGFASNQPQHF. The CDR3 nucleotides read TGTGCCAGCAGTGGCACAGGTTTTGCCAGCAATCAGCCCCAGCATTTT.

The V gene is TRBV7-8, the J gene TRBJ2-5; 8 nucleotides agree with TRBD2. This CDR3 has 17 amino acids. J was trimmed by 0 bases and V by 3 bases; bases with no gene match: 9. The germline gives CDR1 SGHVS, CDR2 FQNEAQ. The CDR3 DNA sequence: TGTGCCAGCAGCTTCGAGCGGGGGCGCCACCACCAAGAGACCCAGTACTTC. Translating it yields CASSFERGRHHQETQYF.

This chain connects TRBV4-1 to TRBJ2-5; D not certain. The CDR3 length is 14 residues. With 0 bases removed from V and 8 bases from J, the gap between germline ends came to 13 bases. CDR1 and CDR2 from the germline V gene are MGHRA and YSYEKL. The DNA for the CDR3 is TGCGCCAGCAGCCAAGATAAAGCGTACAAAACCCAGTACTTC. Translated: CASSQDKAYKTQYF.

As DNA, the CDR3 is TGTGCCTGGCAAGGCCCGTGGGGGGGCGGTGGCTACACCTTC. As protein: CAWQGPWGGGGYTF. This chain joins TRBV30 and TRBJ1-2; maybe TRBD1 (6 bases). V lost 5 bases and J 7 bases, leaving 20 bases between the germline ends. Germline V gene data show CDR1 as GTSNPN and CDR2 as SVGIG (reference sequence). CDR3 length: 14 amino acids.

The CDR3: CASISRPTRDEQYF. The CDR3 bases are TGTGCCAGCATTAGTCGCCCGACGAGGGACGAGCAGTACTTC. The chain couples TRBV5-8 to TRBJ2-7; a weak D match, TRBD2 (5 bases). CDR1 is SGHTS and CDR2 is YDEGEE in the germline V gene. This CDR3 is 14 amino acids long. V was pared by 6 bases and J by 5 bases, with 18 bases between.

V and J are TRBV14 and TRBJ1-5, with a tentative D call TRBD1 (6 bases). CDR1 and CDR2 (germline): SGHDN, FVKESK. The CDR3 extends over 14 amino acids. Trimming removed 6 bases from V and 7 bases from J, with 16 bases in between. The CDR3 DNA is TGTGCCAGCAGGCGGACACCCCAGGGGCAGCCCCAGCATTTT. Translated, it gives CASRRTPQGQPQHF.

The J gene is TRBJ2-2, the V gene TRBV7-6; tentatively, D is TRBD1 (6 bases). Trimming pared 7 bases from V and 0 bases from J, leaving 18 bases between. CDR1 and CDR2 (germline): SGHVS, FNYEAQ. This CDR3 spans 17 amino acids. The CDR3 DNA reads TGTGCCAGCAAGAGGTGGGGGCCCGGGTCGAACACCGGGGAGCTGTTTTTT. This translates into CASKRWGPGSNTGELFF.

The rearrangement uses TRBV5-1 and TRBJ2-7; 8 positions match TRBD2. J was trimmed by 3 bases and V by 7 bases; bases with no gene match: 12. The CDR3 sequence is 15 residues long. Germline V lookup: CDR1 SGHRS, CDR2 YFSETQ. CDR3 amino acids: CASAYREGTIYEQYF. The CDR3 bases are TGCGCCAGCGCGTACCGGGAGGGGACGATCTACGAGCAGTACTTC.

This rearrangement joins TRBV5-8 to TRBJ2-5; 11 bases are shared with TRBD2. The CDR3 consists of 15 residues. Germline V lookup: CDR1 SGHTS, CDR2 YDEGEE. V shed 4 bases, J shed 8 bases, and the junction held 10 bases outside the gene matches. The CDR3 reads CASSPLTSGSVTQYF. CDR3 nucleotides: TGTGCCAGCAGCCCACTAACTAGCGGGAGTGTCACCCAGTACTTC.

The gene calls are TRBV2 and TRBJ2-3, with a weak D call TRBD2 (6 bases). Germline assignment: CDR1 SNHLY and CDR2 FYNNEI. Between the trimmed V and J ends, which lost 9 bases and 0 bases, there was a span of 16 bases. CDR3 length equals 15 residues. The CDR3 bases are TGTGCCAGGGGAGGATCCAGAGGTAGCACAGATACGCAGTATTTT. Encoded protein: CARGGSRGSTDTQYF.

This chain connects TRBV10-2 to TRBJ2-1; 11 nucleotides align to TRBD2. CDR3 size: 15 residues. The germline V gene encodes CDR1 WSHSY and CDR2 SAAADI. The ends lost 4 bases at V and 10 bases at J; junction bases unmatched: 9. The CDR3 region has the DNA TGCGCCAGCAGTGTATTTAGCGGGGGGGCATACGAGCAGTTCTTC. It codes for CASSVFSGGAYEQFF.

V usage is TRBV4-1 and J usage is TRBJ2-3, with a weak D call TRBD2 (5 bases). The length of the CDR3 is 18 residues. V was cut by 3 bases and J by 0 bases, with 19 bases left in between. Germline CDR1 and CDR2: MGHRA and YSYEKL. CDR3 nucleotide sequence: TGCGCCAGCAGCCATGCGGACTGGGTAGCGTCGAGCACAGATACGCAGTATTTT. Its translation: CASSHADWVASSTDTQYF.